This record looks at one TCR beta chain sequence and its context. Per the germline V gene, CDR1 is GTSNPN and CDR2 is SVGIG (reference sequence). The CDR3 length is 12 residues. Trimming removed 5 bases from V and 12 bases from J; junction bases left unmatched: 7. As processed by the authors: Cell counts per sample came from amplifying reference gene primers. This table comes from immunoSEQ multiplex PCR, and its TCRdb copy is limited to in-frame clones, with some not included. That table gives V, J and clone size, and the DNA gave D and trimming. The sample holds roughly 440,000 clones, about nine tenths seen once. The Seattle patients, enrolled during active infection, were followed longitudinally. These data originate in a study of blood T cell repertoires in COVID-19. Study at large: Sites across the United States, Italy and Spain contributed samples from acute and convalescent COVID-19. Sources were T cells, B-cell-depleted T cells, or PBMCs; the material itself was cDNA or gDNA.

The genes are TRBV30 and TRBJ2-2, with TRBD1 matching 9 bases. This TCR derives from a woman between 45 and 65 years old with COVID-19, enrolled during active disease. The sequenced sample was peripheral blood. In DNA form, the CDR3 reads TGTGCCTGGGGACAGGGGTCGGGGCAGCTGTTTTTT. This sequence encodes CAWGQGSGQLFF.